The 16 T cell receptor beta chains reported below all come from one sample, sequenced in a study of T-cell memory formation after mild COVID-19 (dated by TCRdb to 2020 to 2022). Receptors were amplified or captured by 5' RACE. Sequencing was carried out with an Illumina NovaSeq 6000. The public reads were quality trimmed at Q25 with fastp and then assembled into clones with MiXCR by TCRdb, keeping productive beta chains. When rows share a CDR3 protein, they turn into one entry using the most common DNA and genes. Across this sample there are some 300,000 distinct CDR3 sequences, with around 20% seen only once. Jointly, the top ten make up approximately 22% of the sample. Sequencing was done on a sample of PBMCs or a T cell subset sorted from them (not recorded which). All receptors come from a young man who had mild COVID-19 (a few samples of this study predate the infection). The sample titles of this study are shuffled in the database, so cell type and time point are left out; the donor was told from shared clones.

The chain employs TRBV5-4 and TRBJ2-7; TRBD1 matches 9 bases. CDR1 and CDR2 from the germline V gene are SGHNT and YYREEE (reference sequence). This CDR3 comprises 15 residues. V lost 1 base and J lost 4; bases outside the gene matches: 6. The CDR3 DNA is TGTGCCAGCAGCTTGTCTACGACAGGGGGATACGAGCAGTACTTC. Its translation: CASSLSTTGGYEQYF. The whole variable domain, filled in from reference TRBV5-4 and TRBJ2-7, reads ETGVTQSPTHLIKTRGQQVTLRCSSQSGHNTVSWYQQALGQGPQFIFQYYREEENGRGNFPPRFSGLQFPNYSSELNVNALELDDSALYLCASSLSTTGGYEQYFGPGTRLTVT.

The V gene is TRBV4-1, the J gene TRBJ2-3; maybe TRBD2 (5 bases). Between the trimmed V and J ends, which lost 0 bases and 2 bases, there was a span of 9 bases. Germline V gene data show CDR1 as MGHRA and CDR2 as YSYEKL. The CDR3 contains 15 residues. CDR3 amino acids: CASSQELGITDTQYF. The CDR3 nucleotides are TGCGCCAGCAGCCAAGAACTAGGGATCACAGATACGCAGTATTTT.

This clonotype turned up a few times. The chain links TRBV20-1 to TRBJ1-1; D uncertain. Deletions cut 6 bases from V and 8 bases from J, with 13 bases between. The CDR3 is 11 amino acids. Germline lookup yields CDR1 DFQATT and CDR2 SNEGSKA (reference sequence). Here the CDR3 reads CSATISPEAFF. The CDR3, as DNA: TGCAGTGCCACGATCTCGCCAGAAGCTTTCTTT.

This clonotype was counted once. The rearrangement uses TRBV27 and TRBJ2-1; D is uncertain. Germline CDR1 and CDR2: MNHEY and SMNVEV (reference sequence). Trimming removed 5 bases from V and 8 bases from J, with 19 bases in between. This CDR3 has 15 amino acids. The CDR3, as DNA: TGTGCCAGCAGTCCCCTAGGGATAGCTATCGATGAGCAGTTCTTC. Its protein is CASSPLGIAIDEQFF.

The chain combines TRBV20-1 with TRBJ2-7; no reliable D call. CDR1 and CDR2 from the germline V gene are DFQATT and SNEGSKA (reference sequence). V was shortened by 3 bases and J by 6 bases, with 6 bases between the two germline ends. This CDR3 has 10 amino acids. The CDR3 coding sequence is TGCAGTGCTAGCGACCTCGAGCAGTACTTC. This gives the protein CSASDLEQYF.

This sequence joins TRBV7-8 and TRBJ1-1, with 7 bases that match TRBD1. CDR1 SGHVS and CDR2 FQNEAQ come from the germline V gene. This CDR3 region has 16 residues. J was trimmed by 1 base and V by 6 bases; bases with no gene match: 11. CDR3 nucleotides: TGTGCCAGCAGTCGATACAGGGGCGCAGGGAACACTGAAGCTTTCTTT. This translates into CASSRYRGAGNTEAFF.

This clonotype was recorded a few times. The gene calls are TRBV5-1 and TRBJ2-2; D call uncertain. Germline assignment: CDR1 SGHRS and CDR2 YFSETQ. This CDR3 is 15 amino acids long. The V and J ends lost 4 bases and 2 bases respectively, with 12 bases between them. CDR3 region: CASSELSDNTGELFF. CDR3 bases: TGCGCCAGCAGCGAACTTTCTGACAACACCGGGGAGCTGTTTTTT.

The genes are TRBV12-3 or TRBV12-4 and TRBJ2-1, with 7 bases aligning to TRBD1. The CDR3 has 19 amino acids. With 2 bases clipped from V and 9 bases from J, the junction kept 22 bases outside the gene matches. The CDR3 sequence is CASSLSFGRTGDSGSEQFF. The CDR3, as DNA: TGTGCCAGCAGTTTAAGTTTCGGAAGGACAGGCGACTCGGGCAGTGAGCAGTTCTTC.

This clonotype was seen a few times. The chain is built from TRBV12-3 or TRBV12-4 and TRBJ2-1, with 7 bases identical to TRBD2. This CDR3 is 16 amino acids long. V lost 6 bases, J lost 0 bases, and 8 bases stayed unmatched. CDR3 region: CASSHLGGSSYNEQFF. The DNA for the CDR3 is TGTGCCAGCAGCCACTTGGGGGGGAGCTCCTACAATGAGCAGTTCTTC.

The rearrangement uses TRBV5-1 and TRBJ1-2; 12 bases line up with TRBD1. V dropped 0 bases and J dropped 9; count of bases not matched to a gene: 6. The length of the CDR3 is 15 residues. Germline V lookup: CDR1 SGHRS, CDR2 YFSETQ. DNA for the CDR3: TGCGCCAGCAGCTTGGAAGGGACAGGGGGCGCCAGCTACACCTTC. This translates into CASSLEGTGGASYTF.

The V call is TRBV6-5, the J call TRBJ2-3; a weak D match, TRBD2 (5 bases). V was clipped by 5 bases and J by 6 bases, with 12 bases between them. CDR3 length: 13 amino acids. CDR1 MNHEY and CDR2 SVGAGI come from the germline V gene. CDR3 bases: TGTGCCAGCAGTCGGCCTCGGAGGGATACGCAGTATTTT. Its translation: CASSRPRRDTQYF.

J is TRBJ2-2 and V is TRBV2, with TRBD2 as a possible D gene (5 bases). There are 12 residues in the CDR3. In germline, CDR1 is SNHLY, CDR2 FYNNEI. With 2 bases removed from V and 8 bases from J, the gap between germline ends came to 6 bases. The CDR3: CASSERGGELFF. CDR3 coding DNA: TGTGCCAGCAGTGAACGGGGAGGGGAGCTGTTTTTT.

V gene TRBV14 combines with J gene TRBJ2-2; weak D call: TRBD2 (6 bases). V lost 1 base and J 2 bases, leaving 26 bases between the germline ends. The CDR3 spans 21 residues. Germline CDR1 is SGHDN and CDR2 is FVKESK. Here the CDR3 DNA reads TGTGCCAGCAGCCAAGTTCTTGGGGGGTCCTTCTTCTCCTACAACACCGGGGAGCTGTTTTTT. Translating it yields CASSQVLGGSFFSYNTGELFF.

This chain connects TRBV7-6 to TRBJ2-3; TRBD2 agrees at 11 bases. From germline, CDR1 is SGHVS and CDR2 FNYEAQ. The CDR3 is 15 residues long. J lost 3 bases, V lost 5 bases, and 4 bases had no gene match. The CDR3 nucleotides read TGTGCCAGCAGCACGGGACTAGCGGTGACAGATACGCAGTATTTT. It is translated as CASSTGLAVTDTQYF.

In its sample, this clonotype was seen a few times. The CDR3: CASRVSGTGGAEAFF. The CDR3 DNA follows: TGTGCCAGCCGAGTATCCGGGACAGGGGGCGCGGAAGCTTTCTTT. The chain couples TRBV7-2 to TRBJ1-1, with TRBD1 matching 12 bases. The CDR3 totals 15 residues. V was pared by 8 bases and J by 8 bases, with 12 bases of the junction left unmatched. CDR1 is SGHTA and CDR2 is FQGNSA in the germline V gene.

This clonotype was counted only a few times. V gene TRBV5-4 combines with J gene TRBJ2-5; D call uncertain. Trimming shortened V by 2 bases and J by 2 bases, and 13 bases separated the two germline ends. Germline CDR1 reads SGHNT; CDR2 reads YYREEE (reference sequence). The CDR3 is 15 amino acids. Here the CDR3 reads CASSLSVHGQETQYF. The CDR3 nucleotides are TGTGCCAGCAGCTTAAGCGTGCACGGACAAGAGACCCAGTACTTC.